These 25 T cell receptor beta chains share one sample of origin, sequenced in a study of memory CD4+ T cells and cytomegalovirus serostatus. TCRdb keeps only in-frame clones here, not all; method: immunoSEQ multiplex PCR. The data show around 45,000 clones, with around 70% seen just once and 0.9% to 1.5% held by the top ten. The sort gate was single viable CD3+CD4+CD8-CD45RO+ cells for memory CD4+ T cells. The sample consisted of memory CD4+ T cells from blood. Source of these receptors: an adult in good health and CMV-seropositive.

The chain is built from TRBV7-2 and TRBJ2-3, with D perhaps TRBD2 (6 bases). Trimming removed 1 base at V and 5 bases at J, with 10 bases between. CDR3 length: 14 amino acids. Germline CDR1 reads SGHTA; CDR2 reads FQGNSA. The CDR3 here is CASSLDGRGDTQYF. The CDR3 DNA sequence: TGTGCCAGCAGCTTAGATGGGCGGGGAGATACGCAGTATTTT.

This clone was counted between two and nine times. The CDR3 nucleotides read TGTGCCAGCAGCTGGTCGACTAGCGCCCAAGAGACCCAGTACTTC. Its protein is CASSWSTSAQETQYF. The chain recombines TRBV5-4 with TRBJ2-5; 8 bases agree with TRBD2. Germline trimming cut 3 bases from V and 1 base from J; bases unmatched to any gene: 5. Germline lookup yields CDR1 SGHNT and CDR2 YYREEE (reference sequence). The CDR3 extends over 15 amino acids.

This clone was counted only a few times. V gene TRBV5-1 combines with J gene TRBJ1-1; D gene unclear. The germline gives CDR1 SGHRS, CDR2 YFSETQ. The CDR3 is 16 residues long. V dropped 0 bases and J dropped 1 base, with 13 bases sitting between them. The CDR3 region has the DNA TGCGCCAGCAGCTTGGACCCCGGTAGGGAGAACACTGAAGCTTTCTTT. It encodes CASSLDPGRENTEAFF.

This chain uses TRBV28 with TRBJ2-7, with TRBD1 as a possible D gene (6 bases). V was pared by 5 bases and J by 8 bases, with 13 bases between. Germline-derived CDR1 and CDR2 are MDHEN and SYDVKM. The CDR3 loop spans 12 amino acids. The CDR3 region has the DNA TGTGCCAGCAGTACCAGCCGGGACAAGCAGTACTTC. This translates into CASSTSRDKQYF.

The chain combines TRBV27 with TRBJ1-1, with unresolved D. The CDR3 is 14 residues long. Germline V gene data show CDR1 as MNHEY and CDR2 as SMNVEV (reference sequence). Trimming shortened V by 5 bases and J by 0 bases, and 10 bases separated the two germline ends. This CDR3 is CASSKRRVNTEAFF. The CDR3, as DNA: TGTGCCAGCAGTAAAAGAAGGGTGAACACTGAAGCTTTCTTT.

This chain uses TRBV5-1 with TRBJ1-3; 8 bases match TRBD1. CDR1 and CDR2 from the germline V gene are SGHRS and YFSETQ. Trimming removed 2 bases from V and 0 bases from J; junction bases left unmatched: 4. This CDR3 is built from 16 residues. CDR3 protein: CASSLGTGDSGNTIYF. CDR3 DNA: TGCGCCAGCAGCTTAGGGACAGGCGACTCTGGAAACACCATATATTTT. Looking up the rest from reference TRBV5-1 and TRBJ1-3 gives the full variable domain: KAGVTQTPRYLIKTRGQQVTLSCSPISGHRSVSWYQQTPGQGLQFLFEYFSETQRNKGNFPGRFSGRQFSNSRSEMNVSTLELGDSALYLCASSLGTGDSGNTIYFGEGSWLTVV.

This chain connects TRBV4-3 to TRBJ1-5; D ambiguous. The V and J ends lost 0 bases and 5 bases respectively, with 11 bases between them. Germline CDR1 reads LGHNA; CDR2 reads YSLEER. This CDR3 spans 15 amino acids. The CDR3 bases are TGCGCCAGCAGCCAAGAATTTAGGCCAGATCAGCCCCAGCATTTT. Translating it yields CASSQEFRPDQPQHF.

Here the CDR3 DNA reads TGTGCCAGCAGTGAAGGTGTTGAAGGGACTAATGAAAAACTGTTTTTT. Amino acid sequence: CASSEGVEGTNEKLFF. The chain couples TRBV2 to TRBJ1-4, with D unclear. This CDR3 comprises 16 residues. V was shortened by 1 base and J by 2 bases, with 11 bases between the two germline ends. Germline values: CDR1 SNHLY, CDR2 FYNNEI.

The gene calls are TRBV11-2 and TRBJ2-5, with 7 bases lining up with TRBD2. Trimming at V came to 8 bases and at J to 2 bases, leaving 14 bases not matched to a gene. Germline V gene data show CDR1 as SGHAT and CDR2 as FQNNGV. The CDR3 spans 16 residues. This CDR3 reads CASSLGGEGYQETQYF. CDR3 sequence (DNA): TGTGCCAGCTCACTTGGGGGGGAGGGTTATCAAGAGACCCAGTACTTC. The full variable domain, rest sourced from reference TRBV11-2 and TRBJ2-5, is EAGVAQSPRYKIIEKRQSVAFWCNPISGHATLYWYQQILGQGPKLLIQFQNNGVVDDSQLPKDRFSAERLKGVDSTLKIQPAKLEDSAVYLCASSLGGEGYQETQYFGPGTRLLVL.

The chain recombines TRBV19 with TRBJ2-3; D call uncertain. The V and J ends lost 8 bases and 3 bases respectively, with 3 bases between them. The CDR3 has 10 amino acids. Germline CDR1 LNHDA, CDR2 SQIVND (reference sequence). The CDR3 spells CASGTDTQYF. The CDR3 nucleotides are TGTGCCAGTGGGACAGATACGCAGTATTTT.

The CDR3, as DNA: TGTGCCAGCAGCTTAGTAGCATCGCCCGACCGAGCCAAAAACATTCAGTACTTC. Amino acid sequence: CASSLVASPDRAKNIQYF. The genes are TRBV7-2 and TRBJ2-4; D remains unclear. CDR3 length: 18 residues. Trimming stripped 1 base from V and 0 bases from J, with 16 bases between. Germline CDR1 and CDR2: SGHTA and FQGNSA. Together with reference TRBV7-2 and TRBJ2-4, the CDR3 gives the full variable domain: GAGVSQSPSNKVTEKGKDVELRCDPISGHTALYWYRQSLGQGLEFLIYFQGNSAPDKSGLPSDRFSAERTGGSVSTLTIQRTQQEDSAVYLCASSLVASPDRAKNIQYFGAGTRLSVL.

This clone is a singleton in its sample. This chain joins TRBV11-1 and TRBJ1-1; D is uncertain. V lost 5 bases and J lost 1, with 11 bases in between. Germline CDR1 and CDR2: SGHAT and FQDESV (reference sequence). The CDR3 is 14 residues long. In DNA form, the CDR3 reads TGTGCCAGCAGCCTACGGGGTAGGAACACTGAAGCTTTCTTT. Encoded protein: CASSLRGRNTEAFF.

The V and J genes are TRBV10-1 and TRBJ1-1, with D unclear. Trimming shortened V by 0 bases and J by 3 bases, and 5 bases separated the two germline ends. From germline, CDR1 is WNHNN and CDR2 SYGVQD (reference sequence). This CDR3 spans 13 amino acids. The CDR3: CASSESGDTEAFF. The DNA for the CDR3 is TGCGCCAGCAGTGAGTCCGGGGACACTGAAGCTTTCTTT.

The gene calls are TRBV4-1 and TRBJ2-4, with D perhaps TRBD1 (5 bases). Deletions cut 5 bases from V and 1 base from J, with 12 bases between. Germline V gene sequence: CDR1 MGHRA, CDR2 YSYEKL. The CDR3 length is 15 residues. This chain's CDR3 is CASSLRPGAKNIQYF. CDR3 bases: TGCGCCAGCAGCTTAAGGCCAGGGGCCAAAAACATTCAGTACTTC.

V is TRBV7-9 and J is TRBJ2-5; no firm D call. V dropped 2 bases and J dropped 1 base, with 17 bases sitting between them. Germline CDR1 reads SEHNR; CDR2 reads FQNEAQ (reference sequence). CDR3 length equals 17 residues. CDR3 region: CASSLLLGSGVQETQYF. The DNA for the CDR3 is TGTGCCAGCAGCTTACTACTGGGATCAGGAGTCCAAGAGACCCAGTACTTC.

V usage is TRBV7-2 and J usage is TRBJ1-1; TRBD1 aligns across 7 bases. This CDR3 has 12 residues. Germline values: CDR1 SGHTA, CDR2 FQGNSA. Trimming at V came to 5 bases and at J to 7 bases, leaving 4 bases not matched to a gene. The CDR3 bases are TGTGCCAGCAGCCTCTGGACAGGTGAAGCTTTCTTT. This translates into CASSLWTGEAFF.

V and J are TRBV11-2 and TRBJ2-3; D possibly corresponds to TRBD2 (6 bases). This CDR3 region has 16 residues. V gave up 2 bases and J gave up 5 bases, with 17 bases separating them. Germline V CDR1 and CDR2: SGHAT, FQNNGV. Written as DNA, the CDR3 is TGTGCCAGCAGCTTATGGGCCGCAGGGCGGGGAGATACGCAGTATTTT. Encoded protein: CASSLWAAGRGDTQYF. The full variable domain, in which reference TRBV11-2 and TRBJ2-3 provide the parts outside the CDR3, is EAGVAQSPRYKIIEKRQSVAFWCNPISGHATLYWYQQILGQGPKLLIQFQNNGVVDDSQLPKDRFSAERLKGVDSTLKIQPAKLEDSAVYLCASSLWAAGRGDTQYFGPGTRLTVL.

This chain joins TRBV29-1 and TRBJ1-2; TRBD1 matches at 7 bases. In germline, CDR1 is SQVTM, CDR2 ANQGSEA. The J segment lost 6 bases and the V segment lost 5 bases, leaving 21 bases of the junction unmatched. The CDR3 spans 17 residues. CDR3 loop: CSVSPRRGTGAKDGYTF. CDR3 bases: TGCAGCGTTTCCCCTCGCCGCGGCACAGGGGCAAAGGATGGCTACACCTTC.

This clone has only a few counts. This rearrangement joins TRBV10-3 to TRBJ2-1, with 13 bases aligning to TRBD2. The CDR3 loop spans 16 amino acids. V shed 4 bases, J shed 5 bases, and the junction held 5 bases outside the gene matches. Germline-derived CDR1 and CDR2 are ENHRY and SYGVKD. Here the CDR3 DNA reads TGTGCCATCAGTGGCGTGACTAGCGGGGGGAACAATGAGCAGTTCTTC. This encodes CAISGVTSGGNNEQFF.

V and J are TRBV11-1 and TRBJ2-3; TRBD2 matches 7 bases. CDR1 is SGHAT and CDR2 is FQDESV in the germline V gene (reference sequence). This CDR3 is 15 amino acids long. V gave up 5 bases and J gave up 2 bases; unmatched junction bases: 7. The DNA of the CDR3 is TGTGCCAGCAGCATGAGCGGGGAAAACACAGATACGCAGTATTTT. This translates into CASSMSGENTDTQYF.

The chain uses TRBV6-5 and TRBJ2-3; 13 bases fit TRBD2. The CDR3 is 16 residues long. Germline CDR1 is MNHEY and CDR2 is SVGAGI. With 3 bases clipped from V and 8 bases from J, the junction kept 8 bases outside the gene matches. The CDR3 loop reads CASSYTSGGAMGTQYF. As DNA, the CDR3 is TGTGCCAGCAGTTATACTAGCGGGGGGGCCATGGGTACGCAGTATTTT.

This sequence joins TRBV19 and TRBJ2-7; TRBD1 agrees at 7 bases. CDR3 size: 17 residues. CDR1 is LNHDA, CDR2 SQIVND, per germline (reference sequence). V lost 5 bases, J lost 5 bases, and 18 bases stayed unmatched. The CDR3 loop reads CASSLPSVGDRVHEQYF. The CDR3 region has the DNA TGTGCCAGTAGTTTACCCTCGGTTGGAGACAGGGTCCACGAGCAGTACTTC.

There are a few counts of this clone. The chain recombines TRBV6-1 with TRBJ1-5; TRBD1 is a possible D gene (6 bases). Germline CDR1 and CDR2: MNHNS and SASEGT. V lost 2 bases to trimming and J lost 3 bases, with 14 bases between them. CDR3 length: 16 amino acids. In nucleotides, the CDR3 is TGTGCCAGCAGTGAATCATCAGGGGCCTACAATCAGCCCCAGCATTTT. Protein sequence: CASSESSGAYNQPQHF.

The genes are TRBV11-2 and TRBJ2-5; TRBD1 is a possible D gene (5 bases). Germline loops: CDR1 SGHAT, CDR2 FQNNGV. V dropped 5 bases and J dropped 2 bases, with 21 bases sitting between them. CDR3 length: 17 residues. The CDR3 spells CASSDLLRGWAQETQYF. The CDR3 DNA sequence: TGTGCCAGCAGCGACCTTTTAAGGGGTTGGGCACAAGAGACCCAGTACTTC.

This clone was found once. This chain uses TRBV10-1 with TRBJ2-2; 8 bases map to TRBD1. This CDR3 contains 14 residues. J was trimmed by 2 bases and V by 10 bases; bases with no gene match: 6. The V gene's germline CDR1 is WNHNN and CDR2 SYGVQD (reference sequence). The chain's CDR3 is CATRQGINTGELFF. DNA for the CDR3: TGCGCCACCAGACAGGGGATCAACACCGGGGAGCTGTTTTTT.